These T cell receptor beta chains were read from a single sample in a study of breast tumors, draining lymph nodes, adjacent tissues. TCRdb called the multiplex PCR reads again in MiXCR, with one record for every CDR3 protein. The sample has 150,000 to 200,000 distinct CDR3 sequences; 31% are singletons. The sample was axillary lymph node tissue. The receptors derive from a female donor with breast cancer. Some clones in this sample may be carry-over from other donors' samples. Both conserved end residues are part of each CDR3. Fields, in order: D gene, J gene, clone size, V gene, CDR3 protein, CDR3 DNA. D genes are given only for firm matches. Clone size is not always given. Where it is, it says once, few, many or a class for expanded clones.

d_gene: TRBD1
j_gene: TRBJ1-3
abundance: many
v_gene: TRBV20-1
CDR3aa: CSAVRTGLANTIYF
CDR3nt: TGCAGTGCTGTAAGGACAGGGCTTGCAAACACCATATATTTT

d_gene: TRBD1
j_gene: TRBJ1-2
abundance: NA
v_gene: TRBV6-5
CDR3aa: CASSLQGAAGNTF
CDR3nt: TGTGCCAGCAGCCTACAGGGGGCTGCTGGAAACACCTTC

d_gene: TRBD2
j_gene: TRBJ2-3
abundance: many
v_gene: TRBV4-1
CDR3aa: CASSHPTGLAGVGTDTQYF
CDR3nt: TGCGCCAGCAGCCATCCCACGGGACTAGCGGGGGTAGGCACAGATACGCAGTATTTT

d_gene: NA
j_gene: TRBJ1-2
abundance: many
v_gene: TRBV6-5
CDR3aa: CASSYSVDSPYGYTF
CDR3nt: TGTGCCAGCAGTTACTCTGTTGACAGCCCCTATGGCTACACCTTC

d_gene: NA
j_gene: TRBJ2-7
abundance: many
v_gene: TRBV28
CDR3aa: CASGIRYEQYF
CDR3nt: TGTGCCAGCGGTATCCGATACGAGCAGTACTTC

d_gene: TRBD2
j_gene: TRBJ2-1
abundance: NA
v_gene: TRBV11-2
CDR3aa: CASSPPGLAGSNGQFF
CDR3nt: TGTGCCAGCAGCCCCCCGGGACTAGCGGGGAGCAATGGGCAGTTCTTC

d_gene: TRBD2
j_gene: TRBJ2-3
abundance: many
v_gene: TRBV5-8
CDR3aa: CASSPSGGITDTQYF
CDR3nt: TGTGCCAGCAGCCCTAGCGGGGGCATCACAGATACGCAGTATTTT

d_gene: NA
j_gene: TRBJ2-1
abundance: many
v_gene: TRBV20-1
CDR3aa: CSARRAYEQFF
CDR3nt: TGCAGTGCTAGAAGGGCGTATGAGCAGTTCTTC

d_gene: TRBD1
j_gene: TRBJ2-7
abundance: many
v_gene: TRBV7-6
CDR3aa: CASSLIADRGYEQYF
CDR3nt: TGTGCCAGCAGCTTAATAGCGGACAGGGGGTACGAGCAGTACTTC

d_gene: TRBD1
j_gene: TRBJ2-1
abundance: many
v_gene: TRBV20-1
CDR3aa: CSARGWTGFSYNEQFF
CDR3nt: TGCAGTGCTAGAGGATGGACAGGCTTCTCCTACAATGAGCAGTTCTTC

d_gene: NA
j_gene: TRBJ1-5
abundance: many
v_gene: TRBV19
CDR3aa: CASELAGRRYQPQHF
CDR3nt: TGTGCCAGTGAATTGGCGGGCAGACGCTATCAGCCCCAGCATTTT

d_gene: TRBD2
j_gene: TRBJ2-1
abundance: NA
v_gene: TRBV7-2
CDR3aa: CASSLGVAGAEQFF
CDR3nt: TGTGCCAGCAGCTTAGGTGTAGCGGGAGCTGAGCAGTTCTTC

d_gene: TRBD1
j_gene: TRBJ1-4
abundance: NA
v_gene: TRBV20-1
CDR3aa: CSAAGGHEHEKLFF
CDR3nt: TGCAGTGCCGCAGGGGGCCATGAACACGAGAAACTGTTTTTT

d_gene: NA
j_gene: TRBJ2-7
abundance: many
v_gene: TRBV18
CDR3aa: CASSSGGGQGEQYF
CDR3nt: TGTGCCAGCTCATCCGGAGGAGGGCAGGGCGAGCAGTACTTC

d_gene: TRBD1
j_gene: TRBJ1-5
abundance: many
v_gene: TRBV20-1
CDR3aa: CSAPRTGGGNQPQHF
CDR3nt: TGCAGTGCCCCCAGGACAGGGGGCGGTAATCAGCCCCAGCATTTT

d_gene: TRBD2
j_gene: TRBJ2-7
abundance: NA
v_gene: TRBV6-2/TRBV6-3
CDR3aa: CASSQRPGTSGRNEQYF
CDR3nt: TGTGCCAGCAGCCAAAGGCCCGGGACTAGCGGGAGGAACGAGCAGTACTTC

d_gene: TRBD2
j_gene: TRBJ2-7
abundance: many
v_gene: TRBV3-1
CDR3aa: CASSQTSGGKNEQYF
CDR3nt: TGTGCCAGCAGCCAAACTAGCGGGGGGAAAAACGAGCAGTACTTC

d_gene: NA
j_gene: TRBJ1-2
abundance: NA
v_gene: TRBV11-2
CDR3aa: CASSPRRAAYGYTF
CDR3nt: TGTGCCAGCAGCCCCCGGCGGGCGGCCTATGGCTACACCTTC

d_gene: TRBD1
j_gene: TRBJ2-5
abundance: many
v_gene: TRBV7-6
CDR3aa: CASSLVRPAGGQEPQYF
CDR3nt: TGTGCCAGCAGCTTAGTGAGGCCGGCAGGGGGCCAAGAGCCCCAGTACTTC

d_gene: TRBD1
j_gene: TRBJ1-2
abundance: many
v_gene: TRBV27
CDR3aa: CASSFGQGTLYGYTF
CDR3nt: TGTGCCAGCAGTTTCGGACAGGGAACTCTCTATGGCTACACCTTC

d_gene: NA
j_gene: TRBJ1-4
abundance: NA
v_gene: TRBV7-8
CDR3aa: CASSLTVGAREKLFF
CDR3nt: TGTGCCAGCAGCCTCACGGTGGGGGCCAGGGAAAAACTGTTTTTT

d_gene: NA
j_gene: TRBJ1-2
abundance: many
v_gene: TRBV12-3/TRBV12-4
CDR3aa: CASSPTGDQRGYTF
CDR3nt: TGTGCCAGCAGCCCGACCGGTGACCAGCGGGGCTACACCTTC

d_gene: NA
j_gene: TRBJ2-3
abundance: NA
v_gene: TRBV20-1
CDR3aa: CSARPPEGYTFGSGGDTDTQYF
CDR3nt: NA

d_gene: TRBD2
j_gene: TRBJ2-7
abundance: many
v_gene: TRBV2
CDR3aa: CASSGSGGGEQYF
CDR3nt: TGTGCCAGCAGTGGCAGCGGGGGAGGCGAGCAGTACTTC

d_gene: TRBD2
j_gene: TRBJ2-1
abundance: many
v_gene: TRBV4-2
CDR3aa: CASSQVPGGRDEQFF
CDR3nt: TGTGCCAGCAGCCAAGTTCCGGGGGGACGCGATGAGCAGTTCTTC

d_gene: NA
j_gene: TRBJ1-5
abundance: NA
v_gene: TRBV14
CDR3aa: CASSPVTAKAYYSNQPQHF
CDR3nt: TGTGCCAGCTCACCCGTGACAGCGAAAGCTTATTATAGCAATCAGCCCCAGCATTTT

d_gene: NA
j_gene: TRBJ1-2
abundance: many
v_gene: TRBV29-1
CDR3aa: CSVRITGGGGGRYGYTF
CDR3nt: TGCAGCGTCAGAATAACGGGCGGAGGGGGGGGTCGGTATGGCTACACCTTC

d_gene: TRBD1
j_gene: TRBJ1-1
abundance: few
v_gene: TRBV19
CDR3aa: CASSIQPGQGKTEAFF
CDR3nt: TGTGCCAGTAGTATTCAACCGGGACAGGGGAAAACTGAAGCTTTCTTT

d_gene: TRBD1
j_gene: TRBJ1-2
abundance: NA
v_gene: TRBV5-5
CDR3aa: CASSLRSGQGVGYTF
CDR3nt: TGTGCCAGCAGCTTGCGCTCTGGACAGGGGGTAGGCTACACCTTC

d_gene: NA
j_gene: TRBJ1-4
abundance: NA
v_gene: TRBV12-3/TRBV12-4
CDR3aa: CASSLVLGGGDKLFF
CDR3nt: TGTGCCAGCAGTTTAGTGCTGGGAGGTGGCGATAAACTGTTTTTT

d_gene: TRBD1
j_gene: TRBJ1-5
abundance: many
v_gene: TRBV20-1
CDR3aa: CSAGRQGRGQPQHF
CDR3nt: TGCAGTGCTGGGAGACAGGGTAGGGGTCAGCCCCAGCATTTT

d_gene: TRBD2
j_gene: TRBJ2-1
abundance: many
v_gene: TRBV20-1
CDR3aa: CSATRRLAGIYNEQFF
CDR3nt: TGCAGTGCTACCCGTAGGCTAGCGGGAATCTACAATGAGCAGTTCTTC

d_gene: TRBD1
j_gene: TRBJ2-5
abundance: many
v_gene: TRBV5-6
CDR3aa: CASSLQRGRKTQYF
CDR3nt: TGTGCCAGCAGCTTGCAAAGGGGGCGCAAGACCCAGTACTTC

d_gene: NA
j_gene: TRBJ1-1
abundance: NA
v_gene: TRBV30
CDR3aa: CAWSVSLYSAFF
CDR3nt: TGTGCCTGGAGTGTAAGTCTATACAGTGCTTTCTTT

d_gene: TRBD2
j_gene: TRBJ2-5
abundance: NA
v_gene: TRBV10-3
CDR3aa: CAIRSGGEETQYF
CDR3nt: TGTGCCATCAGATCGGGGGGGGAAGAGACCCAGTACTTC

d_gene: TRBD1
j_gene: TRBJ1-6
abundance: NA
v_gene: TRBV2
CDR3aa: CASNPGPGGPRWEGNSPLHF
CDR3nt: TGTGCCAGCAATCCGGGACCAGGGGGGCCGCGGTGGGAGGGGAATTCCCCCCTCCACTTT

d_gene: TRBD1
j_gene: TRBJ2-1
abundance: many
v_gene: TRBV20-1
CDR3aa: CSARRTGYNEQFF
CDR3nt: TGCAGTGCTAGGAGGACAGGGTACAATGAGCAGTTCTTC

d_gene: TRBD2
j_gene: TRBJ2-3
abundance: many
v_gene: TRBV11-2
CDR3aa: CASSYRSGGASTDTQYF
CDR3nt: TGTGCCAGCAGCTACCGTAGCGGGGGGGCTTCGACAGATACGCAGTATTTT

d_gene: TRBD1
j_gene: TRBJ2-7
abundance: many
v_gene: TRBV5-4
CDR3aa: CASSQKAAGGSEQYF
CDR3nt: TGTGCCAGCAGCCAGAAGGCGGCAGGGGGCTCCGAGCAGTACTTC

d_gene: NA
j_gene: TRBJ1-2
abundance: many
v_gene: TRBV12-3/TRBV12-4
CDR3aa: CASSLGRVYGYTF
CDR3nt: TGTGCCAGCAGTCTAGGGAGGGTCTATGGCTACACCTTC

d_gene: TRBD2
j_gene: TRBJ2-1
abundance: NA
v_gene: TRBV20-1
CDR3aa: CSEPILAGGNGEQFF
CDR3nt: TGCAGTGAACCCATACTAGCGGGGGGGAACGGTGAGCAGTTCTTC